This T cell receptor (beta chain) came from a study of cytomegalovirus exposure and HLA in healthy donors (dated by TCRdb to about 2017). Background for the entire study: In an earlier analysis of under 600 of the donors, about 270 Gb of sequence data and just under 120 million unique TCR beta sequences from about 190 million T cells were reported. Approximately 330 gigabases of sequencing data and around 90 million unique TCR sequences made up an early release that covered approximately 700 HLA-typed donors. Among the roughly 430 genotyped donors, 81% belonged to the genetic ancestry cluster associated with self-reported Caucasian donors. The study was designed to test whether signatures of past pathogen exposure could be identified by cataloging public T cell receptors. The study used immunosequencing to profile the T cell repertoires of hundreds of subjects and linked those repertoires to cytomegalovirus serostatus. A separate validation cohort of 100 to 150 different subjects was used in addition to the approximately 700-subject first cohort. High-throughput TCR immunosequencing, statistical association of individual TCRs with disease status, and machine learning were combined to predict cytomegalovirus infection status. A later analysis re-analyzed previously published TCR beta repertoires from approximately 670 donors and added high-resolution HLA genotyping to study TCR occurrence patterns. The later analysis used no new phenotypic data to find candidate immune exposures, relying instead on TCR beta sequences and their occurrence across donors. To decide whether each TCR beta V gene segment behaved as functional or pseudogenic, an earlier analysis of some 570 of the donors relied on high-throughput TCR beta sequencing. Donor age, sex, ethnicity and CMV serostatus were collected together with the repertoire data. In a later genetic analysis, genome-wide SNP genotypes for about 65% of the roughly 670 donors were used, and that subset was treated as a discovery cohort. Every discovery cohort repertoire had been produced on one sequencing platform. HLA typing included class I and class II loci at four-digit resolution. The number of typed donors differed by locus: 629-630 for A, B, C, DRB1 and DQB1; roughly 510 for DQA1; 606 for DPA1; and 450 to 480 for DPB1. Several DR-DQ haplotypes were handled as single units for association and clustering, since linkage in the cohort was strong. On average, over 200,000 unique TCR beta nucleotide sequences were sequenced per donor among a few hundred genotyped donors of the cohort, with about 19% of those sequences being non-productive.

On this clone itself: Its antigen is still unknown. At one end the junction does not follow the germline gene, possibly because of a read error.

The cohort comprised more than 550 healthy bone marrow donors. At the time of sampling, every cohort member was nominally healthy, though immune exposures that went unrecorded were likely present. The donor was CMV seropositive and was included in the group of 290 or so seropositive cohort members. Each donor provided a peripheral blood sample, and peripheral blood mononuclear cells were used for TCR beta sequencing. The Qiagen DNeasy Blood Extraction Kit was used to extract genomic DNA from the blood cell samples. Library creation used the immunoSEQ multiplex PCR assay. For the multiplex PCR, a mixture combining 60 forward primers for TCR Vbeta segments and 13 reverse primers for TCR Jbeta segments was used. The CDR3 region of rearranged TCR beta genes was amplified from genomic DNA with a multiplex PCR assay. The Illumina HiSeq System was used to sequence the amplified TCR beta libraries as 87-base-pair reads. In the authors' own workflow: A later analysis tallied 80 million to 95 million unique TCR beta chains across the 666 repertoires, and around 12 million of those chains were shared by two or more donors. Raw reads were error-corrected and collapsed into unique sequences with a nearest-neighbor algorithm that merged closely related sequences to remove PCR and sequencing errors. To assign V, D and J gene segments, CDR3 sequences were aligned to IMGT reference sequences. For a sequence to be retained, a match of at least six nucleotides to both a V gene segment and a J gene segment was required. Rearrangements were classified as productive when the CDR3 lacked stop codons and remained in frame with V and J, and all other rearrangements were classified as non-productive. Following IMGT convention, CDR3 was defined as the stretch from the second conserved V-encoded cysteine up to the conserved J-encoded phenylalanine. The earlier analysis of some 600 of the donors excluded sequences that lacked an unambiguous match to a single V gene segment. In an earlier analysis of around 600 of the donors, V segments were called functional above 56.7% productive rearrangements and were called segregating when the between-donor standard deviation exceeded 5%. A statistical classification framework was built for diagnosing cytomegalovirus status from the catalog of TCR beta chain sequences. In a later analysis, V and J genes were assigned by comparing TCR nucleotide sequences against IMGT/GENE-DB human TR gene sequences. The TCRdist pipeline was used in a later analysis to assign CDR3 sequences and most-parsimonious VDJ recombination scenarios. In a later analysis, every TCR beta chain was defined by the combination of its CDR3 amino acid sequence and its V-gene family, and reads without a unique V-gene family were dropped. In a later analysis, approximately 590 highly shared, low-generation-probability nucleotide sequences were removed to address suspected cross-contamination and a sequencing artifact. In a later analysis, a clonal expansion index was calculated for each public chain from normalized within-repertoire ranks of inferred template counts. In a later analysis, generation probabilities were computed with a VDJ recombination model fitted to out-of-frame rearrangements, and the resulting probabilities were checked against IGoR. In a later analysis, hypergeometric tests were used to score TCR-TCR, TCR-HLA and TCR-CMV co-occurrence, with a repertoire-size bias correction applied to TCR pairs. False discovery rates were estimated in a later analysis by permuting HLA or CMV assignments 20 times. In a later analysis, co-occurring TCRs were grouped using DBSCAN, with TCRdist sequence similarity added in when clustering inside HLA-allele-positive subsets. Repertoires with fewer than 30,000 or more than 120,000 public chains, plus five repertoires with anomalous nucleotide sharing, were excluded from co-occurrence clustering. TCRdb provides this immuneACCESS table in a form limited to in-frame rearrangements. Some clones are lacking; in checked studies, under half of them reflect an unresolved V gene, and why the rest are absent is not known. V, J and clone size were drawn from that table, and D and trimming were deduced from the DNA. This sample holds about 160,000 clones; roughly four fifths were observed only once. The ten most abundant clones make up approximately 12% of the sample.

The CDR3, cysteine through phenylalanine, is 21 amino acids long. Just the 63-base CDR3 DNA is kept, in frame starting at base 1. The germline V gene specifies SGDLS as CDR1 and YYNGEE as CDR2. Findings and caveats that apply to the study as a whole: A cluster of highly shared sequence variants was judged likely to represent a technical artifact of the sequencing pipeline. Some 15 rarely observed V segments, including chromosome 9 orphons, were excluded from the earlier analysis of 550 to 700 of the donors because counts were too low. Because some donors lacked HLA typing at each locus, the association tests relied only on the typed subset. For the cohort, immune exposure information was limited to CMV serostatus. In the study, approximately 160 TCR beta chains were listed as associated with cytomegalovirus. According to a later analysis, TCR association rates differed among HLA loci, with DRB1 alleles showing the most associated TCRs and HLA-C alleles showing the fewest. The classifier was reported to diagnose cytomegalovirus status with high specificity and sensitivity in both the original and validation cohorts. The presence/absence analyses assumed that sequencing depth was roughly uniform across donors, and that assumption may not be true. In vitro tests confirmed that a few of the cytomegalovirus-associated TCR beta chains recognize cytomegalovirus antigens. Some IMGT-functional V segments, including TRBV6-2 and TRBV6-3, could not be distinguished by the 87-base-pair reads and were therefore excluded. At a false discovery rate of 0.05, a later analysis linked approximately 18,000 TCR beta sequences to specific HLA alleles. In a later analysis, most CMV-associated TCR beta chains were found to appear HLA-restricted, with HLA associations seemingly driven largely by CMV exposure. When HLA alleles, especially DR and DQ, strongly co-occurred, TCR associations were difficult to assign to individual alleles. Most TCR sequences were seen in very few donors, while some public TCRs were found in many individuals. According to a later analysis, parvovirus B19, influenza, CMV and Epstein-Barr virus appeared linked to several top co-occurrence clusters. In an earlier analysis of approximately 590 of the donors, most TCR beta V segments appeared in productive rearrangements about 87% or about 30% of the time, broadly matching IMGT annotations. Compared with the 666-donor mean, donors in an Asian-associated ancestry cluster had fewer N-insertions in productive TCRs, according to a later genetic analysis. Correlated functional status among segregating V segments might reflect linkage disequilibrium, but an unknown experimental factor could not be ruled out. The cohort was sequenced for TCR beta chains only, and without alpha or paired-chain data the features that could be detected were limited. According to the authors, the approach could potentially be generalized to other disease states and immunological phenotypes. A further reported finding was that TCR beta sequences accurately predicted the HLA-A and HLA-B alleles for most subjects in the first cohort. In a later analysis, HLA-associated TCR beta chains were found to be more clonally expanded and to have lower generation probabilities than equally common non-associated chains. In a later genetic analysis, a missense DCLRE1C variant was associated with V-gene and J-gene trimming of TCR beta chains, and the association was replicated in an independent cohort.

Sequencing was carried out using PBMCs. The chain joins TRBV9 to TRBJ2-6; TRBD1 matches 7 bases in the middle. The clonotype was recovered from a man aged 45-65 years in good health and CMV-seropositive. CDR3 reads: CASSVATGQISSSSGANGLTF. The DNA sequence is TGTGCCAGCAGCGTAGCTACGGGACAGATCTCTTCCAGCTCTGGGGCCAACGGCCTGACTTTC.